The TCR beta chain under discussion was sequenced for a study of cytomegalovirus exposure and HLA in healthy donors. Points from the study as a whole: A later analysis linked a missense DCLRE1C variant to TCR beta V- and J-gene trimming. A later analysis showed HLA-associated TCR beta chains outstripping equally common others in clonal expansion. The records held CMV serostatus as the only immune exposure information. Some V segments, including TRBV6-2 and TRBV6-3, were excluded as indistinguishable.

It was with 60 Vbeta and 13 Jbeta primers that the PCR ran. Repertoires were generated with immunoSEQ multiplex PCR, while TCRdb's copy carries only in-frame clones and drops some. This sample's table has around 51,000 clones. Concerning this clone itself: The antigen is unknown.

Trimming cost V 4 bases and J 4 bases; bases outside gene matches: 6. Per the germline V gene, CDR1 is GTSNPN and CDR2 is SVGIG (reference sequence). This CDR3 is 13 amino acids long. The V gene is TRBV30, the J gene TRBJ1-2, with 7 bases identical to TRBD1. The sequence was obtained from a man in his forties in good health and CMV-seropositive. The sample comprised PBMCs. CDR3 DNA sequence: TGTGCCTGGACTAGGGACAGACTCTATGGCTACACCTTC. Encoded protein: CAWTRDRLYGYTF.